The clone carrying this TCR beta chain came up many times. Antigen unknown. The entry originates in a study of CD8 T cells in ankylosing spondylitis. Germline-derived CDR1 and CDR2 are SQVTM and ANQGSEA. The ends were cut back, 8 bases at V and 3 bases at J, with 10 bases in the middle. The CDR3 runs 11 residues. Quantitative 5'-RACE with molecular barcodes generated TCR beta libraries. TCRdb itself ran the 5' RACE reads through MiXCR, one entry per CDR3 protein. The sample contains about 100,000 distinct CDR3 sequences, roughly 9.6% of which appear only once. Study findings and constraints: In peripheral blood, disease-linked CD8+ clones occurred at relatively low frequencies. A motif of eight highly homologous TCR beta variants was seen as apparently characteristic of ankylosing spondylitis blood. Significant enrichment of disease-linked clones was reportedly seen in matched ankylosing spondylitis synovial fluid.

The sequencing input was blood, either unsorted or a sorted T cell fraction (not recorded which). The V and J genes are TRBV29-1 and TRBJ2-5, with D unresolved. The source is a male donor with ankylosing spondylitis or in good health (not recorded which). The CDR3 DNA follows: TGCAGCTATCGGGTTGAAGAGACCCAGTACTTC. Residues: CSYRVEETQYF.